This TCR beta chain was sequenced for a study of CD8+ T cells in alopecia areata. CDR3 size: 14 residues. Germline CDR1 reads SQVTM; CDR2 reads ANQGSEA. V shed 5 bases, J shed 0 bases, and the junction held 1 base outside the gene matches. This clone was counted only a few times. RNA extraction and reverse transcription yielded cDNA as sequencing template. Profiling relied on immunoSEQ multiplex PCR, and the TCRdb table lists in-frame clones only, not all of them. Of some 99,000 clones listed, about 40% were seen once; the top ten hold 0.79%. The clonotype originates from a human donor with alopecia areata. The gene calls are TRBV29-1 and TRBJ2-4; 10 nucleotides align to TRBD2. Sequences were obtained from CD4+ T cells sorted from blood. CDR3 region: CSVSGRAAKNIQYF. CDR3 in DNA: TGCAGCGTTAGCGGGAGGGCAGCCAAAAACATTCAGTACTTC.